These 19 T cell receptor beta chains were sequenced from one sample in a study of blood T cells in healthy people across ages. Sample-barcoded 5' priming and a J-beta primer mix drove a second PCR of about 6 to 12 cycles. Each CDR3 protein is one row after TCRdb ran MiXCR on the 5' RACE reads. This sample has about 1.4 million distinct CDR3 sequences; approximately 63% occur once, and the top ten carry roughly 6.3%. Sequences were obtained from blood. These receptors came from a man aged 18 to 35 in good health.

This sequence joins TRBV6-5 and TRBJ1-2, with a possible D match to TRBD1 (6 bases). Germline lookup yields CDR1 MNHEY and CDR2 SVGAGI. The CDR3 extends over 12 amino acids. V was trimmed by 8 bases and J by 0 bases, leaving 7 bases between them. This CDR3 reads CASGQPNYGYTF. The CDR3 region has the DNA TGTGCCAGCGGACAGCCTAACTATGGCTACACCTTC.

A few counts support this clonotype. V usage is TRBV5-1 and J usage is TRBJ2-1, with 9 nucleotides matching TRBD2. CDR3 length: 18 residues. Germline V gives CDR1 SGHRS, CDR2 YFSETQ. Trimming cost V 2 bases and J 4 bases; bases outside gene matches: 13. CDR3 residues: CASSFYGGGGQGYNEQFF. The DNA for the CDR3 is TGCGCCAGCAGCTTTTACGGCGGGGGGGGCCAGGGATACAATGAGCAGTTCTTC.

The J gene is TRBJ2-3, the V gene TRBV12-3 or TRBV12-4; D not resolved. The CDR3 sequence is 12 residues long. The germline V and J ends were trimmed by 3 bases and 8 bases, with 9 bases remaining between them. The CDR3, as DNA: TGTGCCAGCAGTTTTTTTGCGTGTACGCAGTATTTT. Protein: CASSFFACTQYF.

The table lists this clonotype with a few counts. The chain has TRBV4-1 and TRBJ1-6; perhaps TRBD1 as D (5 bases). The CDR3 is made up of 14 amino acids. Between the trimmed V and J ends, which lost 4 bases and 10 bases, there was a span of 14 bases. Germline V gene data show CDR1 as MGHRA and CDR2 as YSYEKL. The CDR3 DNA sequence: TGCGCCAGCAGCCCCCAGGGTATCGAATCACCCCTCCACTTT. Protein: CASSPQGIESPLHF.

The rearrangement uses TRBV27 and TRBJ1-2; D not certain. The CDR3 loop spans 15 amino acids. CDR1 is MNHEY, CDR2 SMNVEV, per germline (reference sequence). V dropped 3 bases and J dropped 6 bases, with 17 bases sitting between them. This CDR3 is CASSFSPTAPDGYTF. CDR3 nucleotides: TGTGCCAGCAGTTTTTCTCCCACCGCTCCGGATGGCTACACCTTC.

This chain connects TRBV6-1 to TRBJ2-7; 9 bases map to TRBD1. The CDR3 loop spans 18 amino acids. V shed 0 bases and J 2 bases; nucleotides not matched to a gene: 11. Looked up from germline, CDR1 is MNHNS and CDR2 is SASEGT. The CDR3, as DNA: TGTGCCAGCAGTGAAGCTGATTCGGGGACAGGGATTCCCTACGAGCAGTACTTC. This gives the protein CASSEADSGTGIPYEQYF.

This chain connects TRBV25-1 to TRBJ2-1, with TRBD1 as a possible D gene (6 bases). V lost 3 bases and J lost 5, with 11 bases in between. This CDR3 comprises 14 residues. The V gene's germline CDR1 is MGHDK and CDR2 SYGVNS. CDR3: CASSEGRGHNEQFF. The DNA for the CDR3 is TGTGCCAGCAGTGAGGGCAGGGGACACAATGAGCAGTTCTTC. Full variable domain (outside the CDR3, taken from reference TRBV25-1 and TRBJ2-1): EADIYQTPRYLVIGTGKKITLECSQTMGHDKMYWYQQDPGMELHLIHYSYGVNSTEKGDLSSESTVSRIRTEHFPLTLESARPSHTSQYLCASSEGRGHNEQFFGPGTRLTVL.

The chain employs TRBV6-1 and TRBJ2-1, with 11 nucleotides matching TRBD1. Unmatched junction bases numbered 15, after V lost 5 bases and J lost 9 bases. In germline, CDR1 is MNHNS, CDR2 SASEGT. This CDR3 has 17 amino acids. This CDR3 reads CASSPWPRGQGGIEQFF. The CDR3, as DNA: TGTGCCAGCAGTCCTTGGCCTAGGGGACAGGGGGGAATTGAGCAGTTCTTC.

The CDR3 region is CASSEGTSDYYEQYF. CDR3 sequence (DNA): TGCGCCAGCAGTGAGGGGACTAGCGATTACTACGAGCAGTACTTC. The chain joins TRBV10-1 to TRBJ2-7; TRBD2 agrees at 10 bases. Germline assignment: CDR1 WNHNN and CDR2 SYGVQD (reference sequence). The V segment lost 2 bases and the J segment 3 bases; nucleotides outside the gene matches: 4. The CDR3 loop spans 15 amino acids.

The rearrangement links TRBV2 to TRBJ1-2, with 7 bases that match TRBD1. The CDR3 spans 14 residues. The trim removed 6 bases at V and 4 bases at J, leaving 8 bases unmatched. Germline V CDR1 and CDR2: SNHLY, FYNNEI. The DNA of the CDR3 is TGTGCCAGCAGCACGACAGGGACCATCTATGGCTACACCTTC. Its protein is CASSTTGTIYGYTF.

The rearrangement links TRBV4-3 to TRBJ2-2, with D perhaps matching TRBD1 or TRBD2 (5 bases each). The CDR3 sequence is 18 residues long. With 0 bases removed from V and 5 bases from J, the gap between germline ends came to 19 bases. Germline CDR1 reads LGHNA; CDR2 reads YSLEER. The CDR3 sequence: CASSQDLRGLDGTGELFF. As DNA, the CDR3 is TGCGCCAGCAGCCAAGATTTGAGGGGCTTAGATGGGACCGGGGAGCTGTTTTTT.

This clonotype appeared a few times. The rearrangement links TRBV6-5 to TRBJ2-2; tentative D call: TRBD2 (7 bases). From germline, CDR1 is MNHEY and CDR2 SVGAGI. V lost 6 bases, J lost 6 bases, and 11 bases lay in between. The CDR3 is 13 residues long. The CDR3 bases are TGTGCCAGCAGCCAAGGGGGGGCCGGGGAGCTGTTTTTT. It specifies CASSQGGAGELFF.

The CDR3 region is CASSQFDRADTQYF. CDR3 DNA sequence: TGTGCCAGCAGTCAATTCGACAGGGCAGATACGCAGTATTTT. The chain employs TRBV25-1 and TRBJ2-3, with 7 bases matching TRBD1. The ends lost 5 bases at V and 4 bases at J; junction bases unmatched: 6. This CDR3 has 14 residues. Germline CDR1 and CDR2: MGHDK and SYGVNS. Full variable domain (outside the CDR3, taken from reference TRBV25-1 and TRBJ2-3): EADIYQTPRYLVIGTGKKITLECSQTMGHDKMYWYQQDPGMELHLIHYSYGVNSTEKGDLSSESTVSRIRTEHFPLTLESARPSHTSQYLCASSQFDRADTQYFGPGTRLTVL.

The chain carries TRBV12-3 or TRBV12-4 and TRBJ2-1; 10 nucleotides align to TRBD1. The CDR3 is made up of 16 amino acids. V dropped 1 base and J dropped 10; count of bases not matched to a gene: 10. CDR3 nucleotides: TGTGCCAGCAGTTTAGAAGGACAGGGGGATGTTTGGGAGCAGTTCTTC. This translates into CASSLEGQGDVWEQFF.

The gene calls are TRBV3-1 and TRBJ1-1; D gene uncertain. CDR3 length equals 12 residues. In germline, CDR1 is LGHDT, CDR2 YNNKEL (reference sequence). V was cut by 4 bases and J by 7 bases, with 10 bases left in between. This CDR3 is CASSPEVGEAFF. In nucleotides, the CDR3 is TGTGCCAGCAGCCCAGAGGTGGGTGAAGCTTTCTTT.

This clonotype turned up a few times. The chain is built from TRBV20-1 and TRBJ2-5, with a tentative D call TRBD1 (6 bases). Germline CDR1 reads DFQATT; CDR2 reads SNEGSKA (reference sequence). V lost 6 bases to trimming and J lost 0 bases, with 17 bases between them. The CDR3 is 15 amino acids. The CDR3: CSAPIGDRYQETQYF. CDR3 DNA: TGCAGTGCCCCTATCGGCGACAGGTACCAAGAGACCCAGTACTTC.

The chain carries TRBV7-2 and TRBJ2-7; D could derive from TRBD1 or TRBD2 (6 bases each). This CDR3 is built from 15 residues. V was cut by 5 bases and J by 2 bases, with 16 bases left in between. CDR1 is SGHTA and CDR2 is FQGNSA in the germline V gene. In DNA, the CDR3 is TGTGCCAGCAGCCTTGGGGGGCGGACCCCCTACGAGCAGTACTTC. It yields the protein CASSLGGRTPYEQYF.

This clonotype appeared a single time. The V and J genes are TRBV5-1 and TRBJ2-3, with D possibly matching TRBD2 (5 bases). Germline CDR1 and CDR2: SGHRS and YFSETQ. CDR3 length: 14 residues. Trimming took 6 bases from V and 0 from J, leaving 11 bases between them. CDR3 in DNA: TGCGCCAGCACCGACGGGGTTAGCACAGATACGCAGTATTTT. Residues: CASTDGVSTDTQYF.

The chain uses TRBV12-3 or TRBV12-4 and TRBJ2-5, with D possibly TRBD2 on 6 matching bases. V was clipped by 0 bases and J by 4 bases, with 15 bases between them. The CDR3 is 16 amino acids. This chain's CDR3 is CASSLAGGQLGETQYF. DNA of the CDR3: TGTGCCAGCAGTTTAGCGGGAGGTCAACTGGGAGAGACCCAGTACTTC.